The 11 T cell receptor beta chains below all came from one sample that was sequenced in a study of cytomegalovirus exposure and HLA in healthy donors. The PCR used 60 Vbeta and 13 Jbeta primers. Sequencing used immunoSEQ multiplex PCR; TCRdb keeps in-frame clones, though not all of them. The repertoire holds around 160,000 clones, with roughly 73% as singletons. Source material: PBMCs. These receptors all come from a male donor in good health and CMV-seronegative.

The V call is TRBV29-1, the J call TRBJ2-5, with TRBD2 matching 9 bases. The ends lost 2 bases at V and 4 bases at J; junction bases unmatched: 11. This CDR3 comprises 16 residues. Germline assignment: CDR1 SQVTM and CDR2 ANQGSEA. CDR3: CSVEMVAGASLETQYF. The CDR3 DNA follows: TGCAGCGTTGAAATGGTAGCGGGGGCGTCGCTAGAGACCCAGTACTTC.

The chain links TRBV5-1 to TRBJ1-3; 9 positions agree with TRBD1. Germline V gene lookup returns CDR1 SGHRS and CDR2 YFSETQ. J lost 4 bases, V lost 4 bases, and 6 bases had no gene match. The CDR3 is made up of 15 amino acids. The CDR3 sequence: CASSVTGGLGNTIYF. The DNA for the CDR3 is TGCGCCAGCAGCGTCACAGGGGGCTTAGGAAACACCATATATTTT. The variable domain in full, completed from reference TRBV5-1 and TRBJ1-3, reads KAGVTQTPRYLIKTRGQQVTLSCSPISGHRSVSWYQQTPGQGLQFLFEYFSETQRNKGNFPGRFSGRQFSNSRSEMNVSTLELGDSALYLCASSVTGGLGNTIYFGEGSWLTVV.

The CDR3 DNA reads TGTGCCAGCAGTTACTCGATTCGCCAGGGGGCGCAGGCTTTCTTT. Translation gives CASSYSIRQGAQAFF. The chain joins TRBV6-5 to TRBJ1-1; the match to TRBD1 covers 8 bases. The J segment lost 11 bases and the V segment lost 0 bases, leaving 11 bases of the junction unmatched. Germline V gene data show CDR1 as MNHEY and CDR2 as SVGAGI. CDR3 length: 15 amino acids.

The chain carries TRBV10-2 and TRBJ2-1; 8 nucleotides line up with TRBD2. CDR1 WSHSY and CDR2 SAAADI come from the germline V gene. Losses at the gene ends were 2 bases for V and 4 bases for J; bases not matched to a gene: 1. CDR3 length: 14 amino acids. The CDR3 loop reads CASSERGGYNEQFF. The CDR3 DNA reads TGCGCCAGCAGTGAGCGGGGGGGTTACAATGAGCAGTTCTTC.

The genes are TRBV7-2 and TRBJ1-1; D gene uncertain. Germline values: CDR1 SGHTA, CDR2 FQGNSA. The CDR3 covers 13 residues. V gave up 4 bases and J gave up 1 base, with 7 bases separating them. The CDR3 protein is CASSSQQNTEAFF. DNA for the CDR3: TGTGCCAGCAGCTCACAGCAGAACACTGAAGCTTTCTTT. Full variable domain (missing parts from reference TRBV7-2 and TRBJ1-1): GAGVSQSPSNKVTEKGKDVELRCDPISGHTALYWYRQSLGQGLEFLIYFQGNSAPDKSGLPSDRFSAERTGGSVSTLTIQRTQQEDSAVYLCASSSQQNTEAFFGQGTRLTVV.

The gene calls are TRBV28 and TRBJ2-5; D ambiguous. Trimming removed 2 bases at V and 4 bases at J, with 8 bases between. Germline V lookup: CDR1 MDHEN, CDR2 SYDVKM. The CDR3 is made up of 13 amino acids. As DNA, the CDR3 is TGTGCCAGCAGTTTAGCGACACCAGAGACCCAGTACTTC. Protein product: CASSLATPETQYF.

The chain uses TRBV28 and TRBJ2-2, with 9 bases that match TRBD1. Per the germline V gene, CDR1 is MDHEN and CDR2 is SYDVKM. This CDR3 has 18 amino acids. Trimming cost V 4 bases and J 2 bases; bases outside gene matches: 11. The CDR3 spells CASSSYITGGDNTGELFF. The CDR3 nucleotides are TGTGCCAGCAGTTCTTACATTACAGGGGGCGATAACACCGGGGAGCTGTTTTTT. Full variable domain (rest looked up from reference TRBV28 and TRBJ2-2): DVKVTQSSRYLVKRTGEKVFLECVQDMDHENMFWYRQDPGLGLRLIYFSYDVKMKEKGDIPEGYSVSREKKERFSLILESASTNQTSMYLCASSSYITGGDNTGELFFGEGSRLTVL.

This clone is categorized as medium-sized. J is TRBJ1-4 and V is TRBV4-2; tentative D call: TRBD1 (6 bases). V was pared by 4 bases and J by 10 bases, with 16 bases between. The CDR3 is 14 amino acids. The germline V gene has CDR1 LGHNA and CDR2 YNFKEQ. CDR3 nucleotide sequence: TGTGCCAGCAGCCGGGACACCGACGGGTTAAAACTGTTTTTT. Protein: CASSRDTDGLKLFF.

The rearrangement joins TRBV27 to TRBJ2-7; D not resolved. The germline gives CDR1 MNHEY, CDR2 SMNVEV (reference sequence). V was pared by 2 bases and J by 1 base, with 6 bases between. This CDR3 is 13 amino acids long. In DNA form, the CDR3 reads TGTGCCAGCAGTTTAAGCCTATCCTACGAGCAGTACTTC. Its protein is CASSLSLSYEQYF.

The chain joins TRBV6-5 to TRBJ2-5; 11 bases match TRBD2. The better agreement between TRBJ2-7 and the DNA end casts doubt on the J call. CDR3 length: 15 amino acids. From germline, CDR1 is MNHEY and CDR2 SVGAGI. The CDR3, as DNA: TGTGCCAGCAGTTACTCATCTAGCGGGGGGTACGAGCAGTACTTC. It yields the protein CASSYSSSGGYEQYF.

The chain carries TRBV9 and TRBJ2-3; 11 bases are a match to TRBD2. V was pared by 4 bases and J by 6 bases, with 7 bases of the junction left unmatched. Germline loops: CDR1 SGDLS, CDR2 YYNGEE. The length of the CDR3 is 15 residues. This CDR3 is CASSPRLAGQDTQYF. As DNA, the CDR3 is TGTGCCAGCAGCCCCAGACTAGCGGGGCAGGATACGCAGTATTTT.